The 10 T cell receptor beta chains below all came from one sample that was sequenced in a study of cytotoxic CD8 clonotypes in ibrutinib-treated CLL. Only in-frame clones appear in the TCRdb table, and some are missing; sequencing was by immunoSEQ multiplex PCR. The data hold some 85,000 clones, with approximately 77% observed a single time. The sample in question was PBMCs, obtained after 24 months of ibrutinib treatment. Every receptor here comes from a human donor with chronic lymphocytic leukemia.

The rearrangement uses TRBV30 and TRBJ2-3; D is tentatively TRBD1 or TRBD2 (6 bases each). Trimming left V 5 bases short and J 4 bases short, with 13 bases between. Germline V lookup: CDR1 GTSNPN, CDR2 SVGIG (reference sequence). There are 13 residues in the CDR3. The CDR3 bases are TGTGCCTGGGGACCGAGGGGGGCAGATACGCAGTATTTT. Protein: CAWGPRGADTQYF.

The sample holds one count of this clone. The rearrangement links TRBV18 to TRBJ1-4; possible D gene TRBD1, 5 bases. CDR1 is KGHSH and CDR2 is LQKENI in the germline V gene. The CDR3 has 14 residues. Trimming shortened V by 4 bases and J by 3 bases, and 9 bases separated the two germline ends. CDR3 residues: CASSQGSPNEKLFF. The CDR3 DNA follows: TGTGCCAGCTCACAGGGGTCCCCTAATGAAAAACTGTTTTTT.

The gene calls are TRBV7-2 and TRBJ2-4; possible D gene TRBD1, 6 bases. Trimming removed 5 bases at V and 8 bases at J, with 22 bases between. There are 16 residues in the CDR3. The germline gives CDR1 SGHTA, CDR2 FQGNSA. In DNA, the CDR3 is TGTGCCAGCAGCCCCACCCGGTTACAGGGCGAGGACATTCAGTACTTC. Protein sequence: CASSPTRLQGEDIQYF.

The gene calls are TRBV5-5 and TRBJ1-1; D is unclear. The length of the CDR3 is 15 residues. With 4 bases removed from V and 0 bases from J, the gap between germline ends came to 13 bases. Germline V gives CDR1 SGHKS, CDR2 YYEKEE (reference sequence). The CDR3 region is CASSPRSQLNTEAFF. CDR3 coding DNA: TGTGCCAGCAGCCCTAGATCTCAGTTGAACACTGAAGCTTTCTTT.

V usage is TRBV5-1 and J usage is TRBJ2-1; D unclear. V was clipped by 1 base and J by 6 bases, with 2 bases between them. Germline V gene sequence: CDR1 SGHRS, CDR2 YFSETQ. This CDR3 is 11 amino acids long. CDR3 residues: CASSLFNEQFF. For the CDR3, the DNA is TGCGCCAGCAGCTTGTTCAATGAGCAGTTCTTC.

The J gene is TRBJ1-4, the V gene TRBV5-1, with unresolved D. This CDR3 spans 15 amino acids. Trimming left V 0 bases short and J 4 bases short, with 10 bases between. Per germline, CDR1 SGHRS and CDR2 YFSETQ. CDR3 bases: TGCGCCAGCAGCTTGGAGGCAGCCTATAATGAAAAACTGTTTTTT. It codes for CASSLEAAYNEKLFF. Based on the CDR3 plus reference TRBV5-1 and TRBJ1-4, the full variable domain is KAGVTQTPRYLIKTRGQQVTLSCSPISGHRSVSWYQQTPGQGLQFLFEYFSETQRNKGNFPGRFSGRQFSNSRSEMNVSTLELGDSALYLCASSLEAAYNEKLFFGSGTQLSVL.

V and J are TRBV18 and TRBJ2-3; 10 nucleotides agree with TRBD2. Germline V gene sequence: CDR1 KGHSH, CDR2 LQKENI. The V and J ends lost 4 bases and 3 bases, in that order; junction bases with no gene match: 13. The CDR3 extends over 18 amino acids. The CDR3 is CASSRQREGRLGTDTQYF. The DNA of the CDR3 is TGTGCCAGCTCACGACAGCGGGAGGGCCGGTTGGGGACAGATACGCAGTATTTT.

In the case of this clone: Other DNA sequences in this specimen translate into the identical CDR3. The CDR3 is CASSPTGSSYEQYF. The CDR3 nucleotides are TGTGCCAGCAGCCCGACAGGGTCCTCCTACGAGCAGTACTTC. The chain recombines TRBV4-2 with TRBJ2-7; TRBD1 agrees at 7 bases. CDR1 is LGHNA and CDR2 is YNFKEQ in the germline V gene. Trimming took 4 bases from V and 0 from J; bases not matched to a gene: 3. CDR3 length: 14 residues.

The CDR3 sequence: CAWSGLRKGETQYF. CDR3 coding DNA: TGTGCCTGGAGTGGTCTCCGGAAAGGAGAGACCCAGTACTTC. This rearrangement joins TRBV30 to TRBJ2-5; no clear D. Germline CDR1 is GTSNPN and CDR2 is SVGIG (reference sequence). There are 14 residues in the CDR3. V was cut by 1 base and J by 4 bases, with 13 bases left in between.

The chain combines TRBV7-9 with TRBJ2-2, with 9 bases matching TRBD2. The CDR3 length is 16 residues. Trimming took 4 bases from V and 4 from J; bases not matched to a gene: 7. Per germline, CDR1 SEHNR and CDR2 FQNEAQ (reference sequence). CDR3 residues: CASSSQRAGGTGELFF. The CDR3 DNA is TGTGCCAGCAGCTCCCAGCGAGCGGGAGGCACCGGGGAGCTGTTTTTT.